This T cell receptor (beta chain) was sequenced during a study of blood T cell repertoires in COVID-19. About the research overall: Samples representing acute and convalescent COVID-19 were sourced from the United States, Italy and Spain.

Turning to this clone: Since a much larger clone is just one base distant, this may be a read error. Other DNA sequences in this specimen translate into the identical CDR3.

The data were produced by immunoSEQ multiplex PCR, yet TCRdb's version contains in-frame clones alone and is incomplete. Among 250,000 or so clones listed, approximately 78% were seen once. V lost 6 bases to trimming and J lost 0 bases; unmatched junction nucleotides: 2. Germline-derived CDR1 and CDR2 are SQVTM and ANQGSEA. The CDR3 contains 13 residues. This clonotype was obtained from a woman younger than 35 with acute or convalescent COVID-19. Sequencing used peripheral blood. The V call is TRBV29-1, the J call TRBJ1-1, with 9 bases fitting TRBD1. The CDR3 nucleotides are TGCAGCGTCGGGACAGGGTTGAACACTGAAGCTTTCTTT. Translated: CSVGTGLNTEAFF.